These 14 T cell receptor beta chains were all obtained from the same sample, sequenced in a study of blood T cell repertoires in COVID-19. TCRdb keeps only in-frame clones here, not all; method: immunoSEQ multiplex PCR. The sample records 150,000 or so clones, 84% being singletons. Sequencing was performed on peripheral blood. Receptor source: a human donor in a cohort sampled during active COVID-19.

This clone was seen once. The chain uses TRBV15 and TRBJ2-1; D gene uncertain. Germline-derived CDR1 and CDR2 are LNHNV and YYDKDF (reference sequence). With 6 bases removed from V and 8 bases from J, the gap between germline ends came to 11 bases. The CDR3 covers 12 residues. The CDR3 sequence is CATRHYSDEQFF. Here the CDR3 DNA reads TGTGCCACCAGGCACTATTCGGATGAGCAGTTCTTC.

This chain joins TRBV15 and TRBJ2-5; unclear D gene. V was trimmed by 1 base and J by 5 bases, leaving 14 bases between them. The germline gives CDR1 LNHNV, CDR2 YYDKDF (reference sequence). The CDR3 sequence is 15 residues long. The CDR3 region has the DNA TGTGCCACCAGCAGAGCCGACACTTTTATCGAGACCCAGTACTTC. Its translation: CATSRADTFIETQYF.

The gene calls are TRBV5-4 and TRBJ2-6; TRBD2 is a possible D gene (5 bases). Trimming removed 1 base from V and 2 bases from J, with 10 bases in between. From germline, CDR1 is SGHNT and CDR2 YYREEE (reference sequence). This CDR3 is 16 amino acids long. The CDR3 DNA follows: TGTGCCAGCAGCTTGAAGGGAGCCACTGGGGCCAACGTCCTGACTTTC. Translated, it gives CASSLKGATGANVLTF.

In DNA form, the CDR3 reads TGTGCCAGCAGCTTATCTAACTACAATGAGCAGTTCTTC. Protein sequence: CASSLSNYNEQFF. This chain joins TRBV7-3 and TRBJ2-1; D is unresolved. Germline values: CDR1 SGHTA, CDR2 FQGTGA. V was clipped by 2 bases and J by 3 bases, with 5 bases between them. The CDR3 runs to 13 residues.

The table lists this clone with a count of one. V gene TRBV7-2 combines with J gene TRBJ1-2, with TRBD1 matching over 8 bases. Germline assignment: CDR1 SGHTA and CDR2 FQGNSA. The length of the CDR3 is 17 residues. J lost 0 bases, V lost 5 bases, and 11 bases had no gene match. The CDR3 DNA reads as TGTGCCAGCAGCCCCCGTTCAGGGGGCAGTCCTAACTATGGCTACACCTTC. Amino acid sequence: CASSPRSGGSPNYGYTF.

This rearrangement joins TRBV7-2 to TRBJ1-1, with unresolved D. Germline loops: CDR1 SGHTA, CDR2 FQGNSA. The CDR3 runs to 14 residues. Between the trimmed V and J ends, which lost 5 bases and 4 bases, there was a span of 14 bases. CDR3 coding DNA: TGTGCCAGCAGCCTTTTGGGCTACGGCACTGAAGCTTTCTTT. Its protein is CASSLLGYGTEAFF.

For the CDR3, the DNA is TGTGCCAGCAGCCCTCGGGACAGGAAAGGCGGGGAGCTGTTTTTT. It translates to CASSPRDRKGGELFF. The chain recombines TRBV5-6 with TRBJ2-2, with TRBD1 identical over 8 bases. Per germline, CDR1 SGHDT and CDR2 YYEEEE. The trim removed 4 bases at V and 7 bases at J, leaving 9 bases unmatched. There are 15 residues in the CDR3.

J is TRBJ2-5 and V is TRBV7-2; 9 positions match TRBD2. Germline CDR1 and CDR2: SGHTA and FQGNSA. The V gene end was trimmed by 4 bases and the J gene end by 6 bases; junction bases not matched to a gene: 9. This CDR3 has 15 residues. CDR3: CASSSPGTSLQTQYF. CDR3 sequence (DNA): TGTGCCAGCAGCTCCCCCGGGACTAGCTTACAGACCCAGTACTTC.

This chain connects TRBV7-9 to TRBJ2-7; 8 positions match TRBD1. CDR1 is SEHNR and CDR2 is FQNEAQ in the germline V gene (reference sequence). The CDR3 has 14 amino acids. With 2 bases clipped from V and 2 bases from J, the junction kept 2 bases outside the gene matches. CDR3 bases: TGTGCCAGCAGCTTACAGGGGGCGCCCTACGAGCAGTACGTC. This sequence encodes CASSLQGAPYEQYV.

In its sample, this clone was seen once. V and J are TRBV15 and TRBJ1-4; D gene uncertain. CDR1 and CDR2 from the germline V gene are LNHNV and YYDKDF (reference sequence). The CDR3 is made up of 13 amino acids. Trimming pared 0 bases from V and 8 bases from J, leaving 7 bases between. This chain's CDR3 is CATSRDQREKLFF. The DNA of the CDR3 is TGTGCCACCAGCAGAGATCAGCGGGAAAAACTGTTTTTT.

V and J are TRBV5-6 and TRBJ1-4; no reliable D call. CDR3 size: 14 residues. Germline lookup yields CDR1 SGHDT and CDR2 YYEEEE. Trimming cost V 4 bases and J 9 bases, with 16 bases left between them. CDR3 residues: CASSRISLNKKLFF. CDR3 bases: TGTGCCAGCAGCCGCATCTCCTTGAACAAAAAACTGTTTTTT.

J is TRBJ2-2 and V is TRBV5-1; D is undetermined. V lost 4 bases and J lost 4, with 11 bases in between. Germline V CDR1 and CDR2: SGHRS, YFSETQ. The CDR3 extends over 14 amino acids. Here the CDR3 DNA reads TGCGCCAGCAGCGTGGGCGGCGTCACCGGGGAGCTGTTTTTT. Its translation is CASSVGGVTGELFF.

CDR3: CASSISHRVEEKLFF. As DNA, the CDR3 is TGTGCCAGTAGTATTTCTCACAGGGTTGAGGAAAAACTGTTTTTT. The chain couples TRBV19 to TRBJ1-4, with D possibly being TRBD1 (6 bases). Trimming pared 3 bases from V and 8 bases from J, leaving 16 bases between. This CDR3 has 15 amino acids. Germline CDR1 and CDR2: LNHDA and SQIVND (reference sequence).

The rearrangement links TRBV6-5 to TRBJ2-5; 7 positions match TRBD1. The CDR3 has 13 amino acids. The V segment lost 6 bases and the J segment 5 bases; nucleotides outside the gene matches: 6. Germline lookup yields CDR1 MNHEY and CDR2 SVGAGI. CDR3 in DNA: TGTGCCAGCAGGCCAACAGGGGAGGAGACCCAGTACTTC. It encodes CASRPTGEETQYF.